Following are 19 T cell receptor beta chains from one sample sequenced in a study of Ad26.COV2.S vaccination and SARS-CoV-2 variants. This table comes from immunoSEQ multiplex PCR, and its TCRdb copy is limited to in-frame clones, with some not included. The table has some 370,000 clones, 80% to 90% seen once; the top ten hold 7.4%. Indicated treatment: about 20 received Ad26.COV2.S at low or high dose, single or two shots; about 5 received placebo; per-sample allocation not given. Material that was analyzed had been drawn on day 63 after the first vaccine or placebo injection. The sequences come from peripheral blood, collected in a trial of Ad26.COV2.S vaccine versus placebo. These receptors were taken from a person between 18 and 60 years old who received the Ad26.COV2.S COVID-19 vaccine or a placebo.

The chain joins TRBV7-2 to TRBJ1-2; 7 bases are shared with TRBD1. There are 16 residues in the CDR3. With 5 bases clipped from V and 5 bases from J, the junction kept 14 bases outside the gene matches. Germline loops: CDR1 SGHTA, CDR2 FQGNSA. The CDR3 DNA sequence: TGTGCCAGCAGCAAACGGACAGGCACCTATGAGTATGGCTACACCTTC. Translation: CASSKRTGTYEYGYTF. Combining the CDR3 with reference TRBV7-2 and TRBJ1-2 gives the whole variable domain GAGVSQSPSNKVTEKGKDVELRCDPISGHTALYWYRQSLGQGLEFLIYFQGNSAPDKSGLPSDRFSAERTGGSVSTLTIQRTQQEDSAVYLCASSKRTGTYEYGYTFGSGTRLTVV.

The gene calls are TRBV30 and TRBJ2-3, with D perhaps TRBD2 (6 bases). V lost 0 bases, J lost 1 base, and 17 bases lay in between. Germline-derived CDR1 and CDR2 are GTSNPN and SVGIG (reference sequence). The CDR3 covers 17 residues. CDR3 residues: CAWSVEGIAERTDTQYF. The CDR3 coding sequence is TGTGCCTGGAGTGTCGAGGGGATAGCGGAACGCACAGATACGCAGTATTTT.

The chain uses TRBV6-2 or TRBV6-3 and TRBJ2-7; TRBD2 aligns across 9 bases. J lost 2 bases, V lost 0 bases, and 5 bases had no gene match. The CDR3 is 16 residues long. Looked up from germline, CDR1 is MNHEY and CDR2 is SVGEGT. The CDR3 bases are TGTGCCAGCAGTTACTCGCCAGCGGGGGGACCCTACGAGCAGTACTTC. This encodes CASSYSPAGGPYEQYF.

The rearrangement links TRBV9 to TRBJ2-4; 9 bases line up with TRBD2. The CDR3 has 17 amino acids. Germline CDR1 is SGDLS and CDR2 is YYNGEE. J lost 2 bases, V lost 4 bases, and 10 bases had no gene match. CDR3 loop: CASSTGGTSSSKNIQYF. CDR3 DNA sequence: TGTGCCAGCAGCACCGGGGGGACTAGCTCATCCAAAAACATTCAGTACTTC. The full variable domain, in which reference TRBV9 and TRBJ2-4 provide the parts outside the CDR3, is DSGVTQTPKHLITATGQRVTLRCSPRSGDLSVYWYQQSLDQGLQFLIQYYNGEERAKGNILERFSAQQFPDLHSELNLSSLELGDSALYFCASSTGGTSSSKNIQYFGAGTRLSVL.

The DNA for the CDR3 is TGTGCCAGCAGCGCACGACGCGGGAGCGGGGAGCTGTTTTTT. Amino acid sequence: CASSARRGSGELFF. The chain employs TRBV9 and TRBJ2-2; 7 nucleotides match TRBD2. The germline V gene encodes CDR1 SGDLS and CDR2 YYNGEE. V shed 3 bases, J shed 7 bases, and the junction held 6 bases outside the gene matches. CDR3 size: 14 residues.

V is TRBV4-3 and J is TRBJ2-1; D is tentatively TRBD1 or TRBD2 (5 bases each). The CDR3 is 15 amino acids. Germline CDR1 is LGHNA and CDR2 is YSLEER. The germline V and J ends were trimmed by 1 base and 6 bases, with 13 bases remaining between them. CDR3 in DNA: TGCGCCAGCAGCCAAGCCGGGTGGGGGAGCAATGAGCAGTTCTTC. Encoded protein: CASSQAGWGSNEQFF.

J is TRBJ1-2 and V is TRBV5-4; D perhaps matches TRBD1 (5 bases). CDR1 and CDR2 (germline): SGHNT, YYREEE (reference sequence). The CDR3 loop spans 13 amino acids. Trimming removed 0 bases from V and 6 bases from J, with 9 bases in between. CDR3 bases: TGTGCCAGCAGCTTGGTGGGGGGGGATGGCTACACCTTC. Translated, it gives CASSLVGGDGYTF.

In this sample, this clone turned up once. Here the CDR3 DNA reads TGTGCCAGCAGCTTAGGGGCAGCGGAGACCCAGTACTTC. Its translation: CASSLGAAETQYF. The chain combines TRBV11-3 with TRBJ2-5; D not certain. Germline V gene sequence: CDR1 SGHNT, CDR2 YENEEA. The V end lost 1 base, the J end lost 5 bases, and 8 bases lay between the germline ends. CDR3 length: 13 amino acids. Full variable domain (outside the CDR3, taken from reference TRBV11-3 and TRBJ2-5): EAGVVQSPRYKIIEKKQPVAFWCNPISGHNTLYWYLQNLGQGPELLIRYENEEAVDDSQLPKDRFSAERLKGVDSTLKIQPAELGDSAVYLCASSLGAAETQYFGPGTRLLVL.

The chain employs TRBV6-2 or TRBV6-3 and TRBJ2-1; 7 positions agree with TRBD1. Looked up from germline, CDR1 is MNHEY and CDR2 is SVGEGT. V was clipped by 4 bases and J by 0 bases; unmatched bases: 12. The CDR3 contains 18 residues. DNA of the CDR3: TGTGCCAGCAGTTCTTACCCCGGGGACAGAGTCTCCTACAATGAGCAGTTCTTC. Its protein is CASSSYPGDRVSYNEQFF.

The chain recombines TRBV7-2 with TRBJ1-1; D remains unclear. V lost 5 bases and J 7 bases, leaving 11 bases between the germline ends. The CDR3 is made up of 12 amino acids. The V gene's germline CDR1 is SGHTA and CDR2 FQGNSA. CDR3 region: CASSPRDHEAFF. The CDR3, as DNA: TGTGCCAGCAGCCCACGGGATCATGAAGCTTTCTTT.

The sample holds one count of this clone. The V and J genes are TRBV19 and TRBJ2-1; the D gene could be TRBD1 or TRBD2 (5 bases each). V shed 4 bases and J shed 9 bases, with 10 bases lying between them. Per the germline V gene, CDR1 is LNHDA and CDR2 is SQIVND (reference sequence). The CDR3 is 12 residues long. The CDR3 loop reads CASSRQGREQFF. In DNA, the CDR3 is TGTGCCAGTAGTAGGCAGGGACGTGAGCAGTTCTTC.

V and J are TRBV6-5 and TRBJ1-1; D perhaps matches TRBD1 (6 bases). The CDR3 covers 13 residues. Trimming left V 7 bases short and J 1 base short, with 10 bases between. Germline V CDR1 and CDR2: MNHEY, SVGAGI. The CDR3 nucleotides read TGTGCCAGCACTAAACAGGGGAACACTGAAGCTTTCTTT. Its translation is CASTKQGNTEAFF.

The chain carries TRBV7-9 and TRBJ1-2; TRBD1 is a possible D gene (5 bases). CDR1 is SEHNR and CDR2 is FQNEAQ in the germline V gene (reference sequence). This CDR3 has 13 amino acids. V gave up 1 base and J gave up 7 bases, with 10 bases separating them. Here the CDR3 reads CASSLEGLGGYTF. CDR3 DNA: TGTGCCAGCAGCTTAGAGGGGTTAGGTGGCTACACCTTC.

This chain joins TRBV3-1 (or the pseudogene TRBV3-2) and TRBJ2-3, with 10 bases aligning to TRBD2. The CDR3 is made up of 15 amino acids. J gave up 6 bases and V 4 bases, and 7 bases lay outside the gene matches. CDR1 LGHDT and CDR2 YNNKEL come from the germline V gene (reference sequence). The DNA for the CDR3 is TGTGCCAGCAGCCCCGCCGGGACTAGCGCGGATACGCAGTATTTT. This gives the protein CASSPAGTSADTQYF.

The rearrangement links TRBV5-1 to TRBJ2-5; D perhaps matches TRBD2 (6 bases). CDR1 SGHRS and CDR2 YFSETQ come from the germline V gene. Trimming shortened V by 4 bases and J by 4 bases, and 14 bases separated the two germline ends. The CDR3 loop spans 14 amino acids. CDR3 residues: CASSLIADRETQYF. CDR3 nucleotides: TGCGCCAGCAGCCTGATAGCGGACCGAGAGACCCAGTACTTC. Supplemented by reference TRBV5-1 and TRBJ2-5, the full variable domain reads KAGVTQTPRYLIKTRGQQVTLSCSPISGHRSVSWYQQTPGQGLQFLFEYFSETQRNKGNFPGRFSGRQFSNSRSEMNVSTLELGDSALYLCASSLIADRETQYFGPGTRLLVL.

This sequence joins TRBV28 and TRBJ2-3; unclear D gene. Trimming left V 2 bases short and J 5 bases short, with 11 bases between. The germline gives CDR1 MDHEN, CDR2 SYDVKM. The CDR3 runs to 14 residues. The CDR3, as DNA: TGTGCCAGCAGTTTAAATCGTCTGCAAGATACGCAGTATTTT. Amino acids: CASSLNRLQDTQYF.

Concerning this clone: Other nucleotide sequences in the sample specify the same CDR3. This chain links TRBV4-1 with TRBJ1-4, with D maybe TRBD1 (6 bases). V was clipped by 1 base and J by 10 bases, with 7 bases between them. The germline CDR1 and CDR2 sequences are MGHRA and YSYEKL. CDR3 length: 12 amino acids. In nucleotides, the CDR3 is TGCGCCAGCAGCCAAGTAGGGGGAAAACTGTTTTTT. Translation gives CASSQVGGKLFF.

The rearrangement joins TRBV18 to TRBJ1-6; possibly TRBD1 for D (6 bases). The V end lost 3 bases, the J end lost 6 bases, and 12 bases lay between the germline ends. Looked up from germline, CDR1 is KGHSH and CDR2 is LQKENI. This CDR3 has 15 residues. CDR3 DNA sequence: TGTGCCAGCTCACCGCGGACAGTCCTTAATTCACCCCTCCACTTT. This gives the protein CASSPRTVLNSPLHF.

The CDR3 DNA reads TGTGCCAGCAGCCGCGTGGTAGCGGGTAGAGATACGCAGTATTTT. Residues: CASSRVVAGRDTQYF. This chain connects TRBV5-4 to TRBJ2-3; 7 bases align to TRBD2. Per germline, CDR1 SGHNT and CDR2 YYREEE (reference sequence). The CDR3 has 15 residues. Trimming removed 4 bases from V and 5 bases from J; junction bases left unmatched: 10.